Described below is a single TCR beta chain sequence and its context. This record belongs to a study of blood T cell repertoires in COVID-19. At the level of the study: Acute and convalescent COVID-19 samples came from the United States, Italy and Spain. Sources were T cells, B-cell-depleted T cells, or PBMCs; the material itself was cDNA or gDNA.

One Seattle source followed patients from active infection through their disease course. The germline CDR1 and CDR2 sequences are MNHEY and SMNVEV (reference sequence). The CDR3 has 12 residues. V was clipped by 3 bases and J by 7 bases, with 9 bases between them. Per the authors' pipeline: Amplified reference gene primers provided the basis for estimating nucleated cell counts. Here immunoSEQ multiplex PCR was the method, and the copy in TCRdb shows in-frame clones only, minus some. The DNA was the basis for D and trimming; V, J and clone size are from that table. The data hold 85,000 to 120,000 clones, with over 85% observed a single time.

The TCR comes from a woman between 45 and 65 years old with COVID-19, enrolled during active disease. The source material was peripheral blood. V usage is TRBV27 and J usage is TRBJ2-5; D may be TRBD1 (6 bases). The CDR3 here is CASSLGARTQYF. CDR3 nucleotides: TGTGCCAGCAGTTTGGGGGCGAGGACCCAGTACTTC.